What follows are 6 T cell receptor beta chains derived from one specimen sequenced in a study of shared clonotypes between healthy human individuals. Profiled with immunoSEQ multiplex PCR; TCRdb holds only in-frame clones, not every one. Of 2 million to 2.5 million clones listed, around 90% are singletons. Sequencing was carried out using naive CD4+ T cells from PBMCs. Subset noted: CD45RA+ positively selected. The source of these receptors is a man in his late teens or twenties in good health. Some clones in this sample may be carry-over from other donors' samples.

As DNA, the CDR3 is TGTGCCAGCAGCAACACTCTTGGAAACACCATATATTTT. This codes for CASSNTLGNTIYF. The chain recombines TRBV7-3 with TRBJ1-3; D remains ambiguous. CDR1 and CDR2 from the germline V gene are SGHTA and FQGTGA. The CDR3 has 13 residues. V was shortened by 5 bases and J by 3 bases, with 8 bases between the two germline ends. The full variable domain, completed using reference TRBV7-3 and TRBJ1-3, is GAGVSQTPSNKVTEKGKYVELRCDPISGHTALYWYRQSLGQGPEFLIYFQGTGAADDSGLPNDRFFAVRPEGSVSTLKIQRTERGDSAVYLCASSNTLGNTIYFGEGSWLTVV.

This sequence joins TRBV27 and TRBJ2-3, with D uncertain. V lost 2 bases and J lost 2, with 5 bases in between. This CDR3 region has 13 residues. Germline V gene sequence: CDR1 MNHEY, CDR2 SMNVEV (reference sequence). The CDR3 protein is CASSLKPTDTQYF. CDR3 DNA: TGTGCCAGCAGTTTAAAGCCCACAGATACGCAGTATTTT.

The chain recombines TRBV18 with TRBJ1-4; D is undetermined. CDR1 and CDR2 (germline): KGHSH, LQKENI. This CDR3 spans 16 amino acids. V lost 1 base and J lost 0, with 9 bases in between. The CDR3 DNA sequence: TGTGCCAGCTCACCACGGCAGCAAGCAACTAATGAAAAACTGTTTTTT. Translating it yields CASSPRQQATNEKLFF. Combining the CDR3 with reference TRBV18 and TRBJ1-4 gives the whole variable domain NAGVMQNPRHLVRRRGQEARLRCSPMKGHSHVYWYRQLPEEGLKFMVYLQKENIIDESGMPKERFSAEFPKEGPSILRIQQVVRGDSAAYFCASSPRQQATNEKLFFGSGTQLSVL.

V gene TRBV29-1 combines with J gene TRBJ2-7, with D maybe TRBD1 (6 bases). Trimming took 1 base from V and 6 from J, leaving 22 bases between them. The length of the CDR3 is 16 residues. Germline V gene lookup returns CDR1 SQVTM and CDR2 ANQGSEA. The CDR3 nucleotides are TGCAGCGTTGAAGTAATCAGGGGAAAGAAGGGGCGCGAGCAGTACTTC. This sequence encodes CSVEVIRGKKGREQYF.

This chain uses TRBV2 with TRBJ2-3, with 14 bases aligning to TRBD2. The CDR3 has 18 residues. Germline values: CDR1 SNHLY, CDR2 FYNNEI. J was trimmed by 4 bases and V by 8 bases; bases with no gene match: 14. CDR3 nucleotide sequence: TGTGCCAGCGAGGGTCGACGACTAGCGGGAGGGGGGCCAGATACGCAGTATTTT. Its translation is CASEGRRLAGGGPDTQYF.

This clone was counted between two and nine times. The CDR3 reads CASLRRTEAFF. The CDR3 nucleotides read TGTGCCAGCCTAAGGAGGACTGAAGCTTTCTTT. The rearrangement links TRBV28 to TRBJ1-1; no definite D call. The V end was cut by 8 bases, the J end by 5 bases, with 9 bases between. Germline CDR1 MDHEN, CDR2 SYDVKM. This CDR3 region has 11 residues.